The T cell receptor (beta chain) described here comes from a study of T-cell memory formation after mild COVID-19 (dated by TCRdb to about 2021). With respect to the entire study: TCR sequence clusters from the two donors were found to be largely donor specific. The cohort comprised two young, previously healthy adult volunteers, one female and one male. In two donors, T-cell clones that expanded and contracted after mild COVID-19 were followed by sequencing TCRalpha and TCRbeta repertoires longitudinally. Overall results and qualifications from the work: SARS-CoV-2 specificity of the second-wave clones peaking on day 37 was not confirmed. Only a couple of mild cases were covered by the study, and larger cohorts that include severe cases with pre-infection samples were considered necessary. Contracting CD4+ clones appeared mostly in the CM and EM memory subsets, whereas CD8+ clones were enriched in EMRA. Some responding clones were detected in pre-infection memory, suggesting pre-existing cross-reactive memory T cells joined the SARS-CoV-2 response. From day 15 to 85, contracting clones showed balanced CD4/CD8 phenotypes, whereas a second wave of clones that expanded from day 15 to 37 leaned towards CD4+.

The sample was run on an Illumina NovaSeq 6000. TCRalpha and TCRbeta cDNA libraries were constructed by 5'RACE with constant-segment primers, with sample barcodes and unique molecular identifiers being introduced. Trizol reagent was used to extract RNA from every sample. Libraries were amplified in two PCR steps, with a second sample barcode and Illumina TruSeq adapters added in the second step. Sequencing of the libraries was done on an Illumina NovaSeq, producing 2 x 150 bp paired-end reads. The original methods were these. Reads were demultiplexed and collapsed into UMI-guided consensus sequences with migec v1.2.7. Using mixcr v2.1.11, UMI consensuses were aligned to TRA and TRB V and J templates and then assembled into clonotypes. Expanded or contracted clonotypes were those called significant by both edgeR and NoisET, with noise models trained on biological replicates. For edgeR calls, the thresholds were a false discovery rate-adjusted p below 0.01 and a log2 fold-change of 1. As an exploratory analysis of dynamics, PCA with hierarchical clustering was applied to max-normalized trajectories of the 1000 most abundant clonotypes. The CD4 or CD8 phenotype of responding clones was assigned using the separately sequenced CD4+ and CD8+ repertoires. TCRdb reprocessing: public reads trimmed at Q25 with fastp, clones called with MiXCR, in-frame beta chains kept. When rows share a CDR3 protein, they turn into one entry using the most common DNA and genes. The V and J calls follow TCRdb's processing rather than the paper's. For this sample the table gives under 250,000 distinct CDR3 sequences, of which 27% were detected only once. The ten largest clonotypes hold about an eighth of the sample.

Ficoll-Paque density gradient centrifugation was the method used to isolate PBMCs. The sample holds a few counts of this clonotype. Its cognate antigen has yet to be identified. Base qualities were left out, and no much larger clone turns up one base away. Source material: PBMCs or a T cell subset sorted from them (not recorded which). The sequence came from an adult woman who had mild COVID-19 (a few samples of this study predate the infection). The sample titles of this study are shuffled in the database, so cell type and time point are left out; the donor was told from shared clones.

The sequenced DNA is TGTGCCAGCCGCAAGCCGCACGACAGACAGGTCACTGAAGCTTTCTTT. Its product reads: CASRKPHDRQVTEAFF. The rearranged chain carries TRBV12-3 or TRBV12-4 and TRBJ1-1; D gene: possibly TRBD1, on 6 matching bases. The CDR3 numbers 16 residues from cysteine through phenylalanine. CDR3 DNA only is kept here, 48 bases in frame from base 1. Trimming costs V 8 bases and J 4 bases, and their ends lie 23 bases apart.